What follows are 27 T cell receptor beta chains derived from one specimen sequenced in a study of cytomegalovirus exposure and HLA in healthy donors. It was with 60 Vbeta and 13 Jbeta primers that the PCR ran. Here immunoSEQ multiplex PCR was the method, and the copy in TCRdb shows in-frame clones only, minus some. Of under 200,000 clones in the sample, approximately 80% were seen once. Source material: PBMCs. The receptors were sampled from a woman aged 50 to 65 in good health and CMV-seronegative.

This clone was found once. The chain is built from TRBV4-3 and TRBJ2-5, with D perhaps matching TRBD2 (6 bases). The CDR3 covers 14 residues. Germline-derived CDR1 and CDR2 are LGHNA and YSLEER. Between the trimmed V and J ends, which lost 1 base and 7 bases, there was a span of 13 bases. CDR3 residues: CASSQGSLGGTQYF. For the CDR3, the DNA is TGCGCCAGCAGCCAAGGATCCTTGGGGGGGACCCAGTACTTC.

A single count supports this clone. The chain uses TRBV29-1 and TRBJ2-3, with D maybe TRBD2 (5 bases). This CDR3 comprises 14 residues. The V gene lost 7 bases and the J gene lost 0 bases, with 14 bases spanning the gap. The germline V gene encodes CDR1 SQVTM and CDR2 ANQGSEA. Here the CDR3 reads CSASGSISTDTQYF. DNA of the CDR3: TGCAGCGCCTCGGGGTCTATCAGCACAGATACGCAGTATTTT.

This clone has just one count. V usage is TRBV6-5 and J usage is TRBJ2-3, with TRBD2 as a possible D gene (5 bases). This CDR3 spans 14 amino acids. V was shortened by 6 bases and J by 2 bases, with 12 bases between the two germline ends. Germline V CDR1 and CDR2: MNHEY, SVGAGI. The DNA for the CDR3 is TGTGCCAGCAGATCTTTGGGAGCCACAGATACGCAGTATTTT. Its translation is CASRSLGATDTQYF.

The chain couples TRBV9 to TRBJ1-1; D is uncertain. Trimming left V 4 bases short and J 2 bases short, with 9 bases between. CDR1 is SGDLS, CDR2 YYNGEE, per germline. The CDR3 is 13 amino acids. This chain's CDR3 is CASSYRHNTEAFF. In DNA form, the CDR3 reads TGTGCCAGCAGCTACCGACATAACACTGAAGCTTTCTTT.

This clone was observed a handful of times. The genes are TRBV28 and TRBJ2-4; 9 nucleotides match TRBD1. Germline V lookup: CDR1 MDHEN, CDR2 SYDVKM. V lost 5 bases to trimming and J lost 0 bases; unmatched junction nucleotides: 8. There are 17 residues in the CDR3. This CDR3 is CASSPPGQGVAKNIQYF. The CDR3 DNA reads TGTGCCAGCAGTCCTCCGGGACAGGGTGTAGCCAAAAACATTCAGTACTTC.

This rearrangement joins TRBV30 to TRBJ2-3; D is uncertain. Germline CDR1 is GTSNPN and CDR2 is SVGIG (reference sequence). V lost 3 bases and J lost 2, with 6 bases in between. The CDR3 sequence is 12 residues long. The CDR3 sequence is CAWRAFTDTQYF. CDR3 sequence (DNA): TGTGCCTGGAGGGCCTTCACAGATACGCAGTATTTT.

J is TRBJ2-2 and V is TRBV7-2; 8 bases line up with TRBD1. Trimming cost V 7 bases and J 6 bases; bases outside gene matches: 7. The CDR3 runs to 14 residues. Germline-derived CDR1 and CDR2 are SGHTA and FQGNSA. CDR3 region: CASKGQGSSGELFF. The CDR3 DNA follows: TGTGCCAGCAAAGGACAGGGAAGTTCCGGGGAGCTGTTTTTT.

The chain carries TRBV10-1 and TRBJ2-7; perhaps TRBD1 as D (6 bases). Germline loops: CDR1 WNHNN, CDR2 SYGVQD (reference sequence). V lost 6 bases and J 7 bases, leaving 19 bases between the germline ends. The CDR3 extends over 14 amino acids. The CDR3 sequence: CASSPYRTGQEQYF. The DNA for the CDR3 is TGCGCCAGCAGCCCCTATCGCACAGGGCAGGAGCAGTACTTC.

The chain employs TRBV30 and TRBJ1-2, with D unclear. The CDR3 runs to 17 residues. Germline V CDR1 and CDR2: GTSNPN, SVGIG (reference sequence). V lost 0 bases, J lost 3 bases, and 20 bases lay in between. This CDR3 is CAWSVLGSNTRYYGYTF. CDR3 DNA sequence: TGTGCCTGGAGTGTACTGGGCAGTAACACCCGGTACTATGGCTACACCTTC.

This clone was observed a few times. The V and J genes are TRBV28 and TRBJ1-1; D is ambiguous. CDR3 length: 15 amino acids. In germline, CDR1 is MDHEN, CDR2 SYDVKM. V lost 4 bases, J lost 1 base, and 13 bases lay in between. The CDR3 bases are TGTGCCAGCAGTTCCGGAGGACGGAGGAACACTGAAGCTTTCTTT. It is translated as CASSSGGRRNTEAFF.

The table lists this clone with a count of one. This chain joins TRBV5-1 and TRBJ2-7, with D tentatively TRBD2 (5 bases). Germline lookup yields CDR1 SGHRS and CDR2 YFSETQ. This CDR3 spans 16 amino acids. V was trimmed by 4 bases and J by 1 base, leaving 18 bases between them. CDR3 sequence: CASSPVSRELSYEQYF. CDR3 DNA sequence: TGCGCCAGCAGCCCGGTATCACGGGAATTATCCTACGAGCAGTACTTC.

V usage is TRBV10-3 and J usage is TRBJ2-3; TRBD2 might be the D (7 bases). The CDR3 totals 15 residues. V was clipped by 10 bases and J by 6 bases, with 23 bases between them. Germline V gene sequence: CDR1 ENHRY, CDR2 SYGVKD. DNA for the CDR3: TGTGCCACCCAAACTACGGGGGGCGGAGGGGATACGCAGTATTTT. Its protein product is CATQTTGGGGDTQYF.

The chain couples TRBV6-1 to TRBJ1-2, with a tentative D call TRBD1 (5 bases). The CDR3 has 14 residues. V lost 6 bases and J lost 4, with 15 bases in between. Germline CDR1 reads MNHNS; CDR2 reads SASEGT. The CDR3, as DNA: TGTGCCAGCAGAAGCCACGGGGGGATCTATGGCTACACCTTC. Translated: CASRSHGGIYGYTF.

The CDR3 here is CASSPGGHTDTQYF. DNA for the CDR3: TGTGCCAGTAGTCCAGGGGGGCACACAGATACGCAGTATTTT. The chain uses TRBV19 and TRBJ2-3; D perhaps matches TRBD1 (7 bases). The CDR3 is 14 amino acids. The V and J ends lost 5 bases and 2 bases respectively, with 11 bases between them. CDR1 and CDR2 (germline): LNHDA, SQIVND (reference sequence).

The CDR3 protein is CASSARDYRRATGELFF. The CDR3 nucleotides read TGTGCCAGTAGTGCCCGCGACTACCGCCGCGCCACCGGGGAGCTGTTTTTT. The V and J genes are TRBV19 and TRBJ2-2; D is possibly TRBD2 (5 bases). V was shortened by 5 bases and J by 4 bases, with 20 bases between the two germline ends. The CDR3 is made up of 17 amino acids. Per germline, CDR1 LNHDA and CDR2 SQIVND (reference sequence).

The chain has TRBV28 and TRBJ1-1, with D possibly matching TRBD1 (6 bases). This CDR3 region has 13 residues. The ends were cut back, 10 bases at V and 4 bases at J, with 16 bases in the middle. Germline values: CDR1 MDHEN, CDR2 SYDVKM. CDR3 bases: TGTGCCACAATGAATTACAGGGCCACTGAAGCTTTCTTT. Encoded protein: CATMNYRATEAFF.

The chain is built from TRBV2 and TRBJ2-1, with 10 bases aligning to TRBD2. This CDR3 is built from 14 residues. V shed 6 bases, J shed 7 bases, and the junction held 6 bases outside the gene matches. Germline V gene data show CDR1 as SNHLY and CDR2 as FYNNEI. CDR3 sequence reads: CASRSGGALNEQFF. The CDR3 DNA reads TGTGCCAGCAGGAGCGGGGGGGCCTTAAATGAGCAGTTCTTC. The full variable domain, rest sourced from reference TRBV2 and TRBJ2-1, is EPEVTQTPSHQVTQMGQEVILRCVPISNHLYFYWYRQILGQKVEFLVSFYNNEISEKSEIFDDQFSVERPDGSNFTLKIRSTKLEDSAMYFCASRSGGALNEQFFGPGTRLTVL.

The chain links TRBV18 to TRBJ2-7; D call uncertain. Germline CDR1 KGHSH, CDR2 LQKENI. This CDR3 region has 15 residues. Trimming took 1 base from V and 2 from J, leaving 12 bases between them. CDR3 protein: CASSPQSGTAYEQYF. The CDR3 DNA reads as TGTGCCAGCTCACCACAGTCCGGAACAGCCTACGAGCAGTACTTC.

The rearrangement joins TRBV30 to TRBJ2-3; TRBD2 aligns across 12 bases. CDR1 GTSNPN and CDR2 SVGIG come from the germline V gene (reference sequence). The CDR3 has 16 amino acids. The V and J ends lost 3 bases and 3 bases, in that order; junction bases with no gene match: 7. The CDR3 reads CAWSRGLAGGTDTQYF. The CDR3 nucleotides read TGTGCCTGGAGCCGGGGACTAGCGGGTGGTACAGATACGCAGTATTTT.

The chain carries TRBV7-6 and TRBJ1-5; TRBD1 aligns across 8 bases. Germline lookup yields CDR1 SGHVS and CDR2 FNYEAQ. This CDR3 spans 15 amino acids. J gave up 5 bases and V 5 bases, and 8 bases lay outside the gene matches. The CDR3 DNA follows: TGTGCCAGCAGCCCCGGACAGGGAGGAGATCAGCCCCAGCATTTT. Protein product: CASSPGQGGDQPQHF.

This chain uses TRBV14 with TRBJ2-5, with 12 bases aligning to TRBD2. TRBJ2-7 explains the end of the DNA better; the J call may be wrong. The CDR3 extends over 15 amino acids. Germline loops: CDR1 SGHDN, CDR2 FVKESK. CDR3: CASSSRTSGAYEQYF. The CDR3 DNA sequence: TGTGCCAGCAGCTCGAGGACTAGCGGGGCCTACGAGCAGTACTTC.

The V and J genes are TRBV9 and TRBJ2-1; D perhaps matches TRBD2 (7 bases). Germline V gene sequence: CDR1 SGDLS, CDR2 YYNGEE. V shed 0 bases and J shed 7 bases, with 14 bases lying between them. CDR3 length equals 15 residues. This chain's CDR3 is CASSVERGGRNEQFF. The CDR3 DNA is TGTGCCAGCAGCGTAGAGAGGGGGGGCAGGAATGAGCAGTTCTTC.

The rearrangement links TRBV6-5 to TRBJ1-4; the D is unclear. V lost 5 bases to trimming and J lost 11 bases, with 12 bases between them. Germline V gene sequence: CDR1 MNHEY, CDR2 SVGAGI. The CDR3 runs to 12 residues. CDR3 protein: CASSPQFGKLFF. In nucleotides, the CDR3 is TGTGCCAGCAGTCCCCAATTCGGGAAACTGTTTTTT.

This clone was seen more than once but under ten times. The gene calls are TRBV7-2 and TRBJ2-3; 8 bases align to TRBD1. This CDR3 contains 14 residues. The V gene's germline CDR1 is SGHTA and CDR2 FQGNSA. J gave up 4 bases and V 5 bases, and 5 bases lay outside the gene matches. CDR3 sequence (DNA): TGTGCCAGCAGCGAACAGGGGGTATCAGATACGCAGTATTTT. Its translation: CASSEQGVSDTQYF.

This chain links TRBV19 with TRBJ2-7; maybe TRBD2 (6 bases). Germline V gives CDR1 LNHDA, CDR2 SQIVND (reference sequence). CDR3 length: 17 amino acids. Trimming left V 7 bases short and J 0 bases short, with 22 bases between. CDR3 sequence reads: CASNNHRDGGSSYEQYF. For the CDR3, the DNA is TGTGCCAGTAACAATCACCGGGACGGAGGGAGCTCCTACGAGCAGTACTTC.

This rearrangement joins TRBV10-1 to TRBJ1-2, with 9 nucleotides matching TRBD1. Trimming removed 6 bases from V and 8 bases from J; junction bases left unmatched: 7. Germline CDR1 and CDR2: WNHNN and SYGVQD (reference sequence). The length of the CDR3 is 13 residues. This CDR3 reads CASSEGQGLGYTF. CDR3 DNA sequence: TGCGCCAGCAGCGAGGGACAGGGTCTCGGCTACACCTTC.

J is TRBJ2-7 and V is TRBV19; 9 bases map to TRBD1. V gave up 4 bases and J gave up 2 bases; unmatched junction bases: 9. Per the germline V gene, CDR1 is LNHDA and CDR2 is SQIVND (reference sequence). CDR3 size: 16 residues. This CDR3 reads CASSTLPGQGAYEQYF. In DNA, the CDR3 is TGTGCCAGTAGTACCCTACCGGGACAGGGCGCCTACGAGCAGTACTTC.